The 3 T cell receptor beta chains below come from one sample, sequenced in a study of control samples from healthy donors and cancer patients. The protocol was immunoSEQ multiplex PCR, while the TCRdb copy is restricted to in-frame clones and leaves out a portion. The sample holds some 250,000 clones, over 75% seen once. The sample was PBMCs. The receptor set was obtained from a woman in her fifties or sixties with lung cancer.

The rearrangement links TRBV3-1 (or the pseudogene TRBV3-2) to TRBJ2-5; 9 bases align to TRBD2. The trim removed 4 bases at V and 5 bases at J, leaving 5 bases unmatched. The CDR3 covers 14 residues. Germline V gene data show CDR1 as LGHDT and CDR2 as YNNKEL (reference sequence). DNA for the CDR3: TGTGCCAGCAGCCCGACTAGCGGTAAGGAGACCCAGTACTTC. It encodes CASSPTSGKETQYF.

CDR3 sequence (DNA): TGTGCCATCACCTCGACAGGGTGGGGAGTAGAGGGCTACACCTTC. This gives the protein CAITSTGWGVEGYTF. This chain uses TRBV10-3 with TRBJ1-2; TRBD1 matches 7 bases. Germline CDR1 and CDR2: ENHRY and SYGVKD. J lost 8 bases, V lost 7 bases, and 16 bases had no gene match. The CDR3 is 15 amino acids.

The chain is built from TRBV6-5 and TRBJ1-4; D unclear. Germline V CDR1 and CDR2: MNHEY, SVGAGI. The V gene lost 5 bases and the J gene lost 5 bases, with 15 bases spanning the gap. The CDR3 loop spans 15 amino acids. The DNA of the CDR3 is TGTGCCAGCAGTCTCTTAGTGACGGGCAATGAAAAACTGTTTTTT. Encoded protein: CASSLLVTGNEKLFF.